These T cell receptor beta chains were read from a single sample in a study of PD-1 blockade in classical Hodgkin lymphoma. The method was immunoSEQ multiplex PCR; TCRdb's version includes in-frame clones alone and lacks a portion of them. Seen here are tens of thousands of clones, about three quarters observed once, and the top ten hold about a tenth. Sequences were derived from peripheral blood mononuclear cells (PBMCs), sampled before the fourth cycle of nivolumab. All receptors derive from a human donor with classical Hodgkin lymphoma. Each CDR3 is given with its conserved first and last residue. Fields, in order: J gene, V gene, D gene, clone size, CDR3 protein, CDR3 DNA. A D gene is named only where the DNA matches it firmly. The size field is filled for only some rows; it gives once, few, many or a size class.

TRBJ2-1	TRBV5-4	TRBD1	NA	CASSFEDRSYNEQFF	TGTGCCAGCAGCTTCGAGGACAGGTCCTACAATGAGCAGTTCTTC
TRBJ2-7	TRBV6-6	NA	NA	CASSYFGGRSYEQYF	TGTGCCAGCAGTTACTTCGGGGGCCGATCCTACGAGCAGTACTTC
TRBJ2-1	TRBV28	TRBD2	NA	CASSFPGTSGRSSYNEQFF	TGTGCCAGCAGTTTCCCGGGGACTAGCGGTCGTAGCTCCTACAATGAGCAGTTCTTC
TRBJ2-5	TRBV7-8	NA	NA	CAITRVTVQETQYF	TGTGCCATCACCCGGGTAACGGTGCAAGAGACCCAGTACTTC
TRBJ2-7	TRBV7-2	TRBD1	NA	CASSSSSTGVYEQYF	TGTGCCAGCAGCTCGTCCTCGACAGGGGTCTACGAGCAGTACTTC
TRBJ2-3	TRBV7-2	TRBD2	NA	CASSRRTSDADTQYF	TGTGCCAGCAGCCGTCGGACTAGCGACGCAGATACGCAGTATTTT
TRBJ2-3	TRBV5-1	NA	NA	CASSFGYARLGIIDTQYF	TGCGCCAGCAGCTTTGGTTACGCGAGACTAGGGATCATCGATACGCAGTATTTT
TRBJ2-1	TRBV7-3	NA	NA	CASSTPQYNEQFF	TGTGCCAGCAGTACTCCCCAATACAATGAGCAGTTCTTC
TRBJ2-2	TRBV18	NA	NA	CASSPPSTGRGTGELFF	TGTGCCAGCTCACCCCCCTCGACAGGGAGGGGGACCGGGGAGCTGTTTTTT
TRBJ2-5	TRBV4-2	NA	once	CASSQDKKRQETQYF	TGTGCCAGCAGCCAAGATAAAAAGCGGCAAGAGACCCAGTACTTC
TRBJ2-1	TRBV7-3	NA	NA	CASSLDSSYNEQFF	TGTGCCAGCAGCTTAGACAGCTCCTACAATGAGCAGTTCTTC
TRBJ2-2	TRBV20-1	NA	NA	CSALNTGELFF	TGCAGTGCTTTAAACACCGGGGAGCTGTTTTTT
TRBJ1-6	TRBV2	NA	NA	CASQESSYNSPLHF	TGTGCCAGCCAGGAGAGCTCCTATAATTCACCCCTCCACTTT
TRBJ1-2	TRBV7-9	NA	few	CASSRIDPLNYGYTF	TGTGCCAGCAGCAGAATCGACCCCCTGAACTATGGCTACACCTTC
TRBJ2-3	TRBV19	NA	NA	CARGRGTDTQYF	TGTGCCAGGGGACGGGGCACAGATACGCAGTATTTT
TRBJ1-1	TRBV5-1	NA	NA	CASSPSTGLPLPEAFF	TGCGCCAGCAGCCCCTCGACAGGCCTACCCTTACCTGAAGCTTTCTTT
TRBJ2-7	TRBV2	TRBD1	few	CASIRDRVYEQYF	TGTGCCAGCATCCGGGACAGGGTCTACGAGCAGTACTTC
TRBJ2-2	TRBV6-6	NA	NA	CATHYPNTGELFF	TGTGCCACTCATTACCCCAACACCGGGGAGCTGTTTTTT
TRBJ2-5	TRBV9	TRBD1	NA	CASSVADREETQYF	TGTGCCAGCAGCGTCGCGGACAGGGAAGAGACCCAGTACTTC
TRBJ2-6	TRBV6-6	TRBD1	NA	CASRGQLSSGANVLTF	TGTGCCAGCAGGGGACAGTTAAGCTCTGGGGCCAACGTCCTGACTTTC
TRBJ2-7	TRBV28	NA	once	CASSSLYEQYF	TGTGCCAGCAGTTCACTCTACGAGCAGTACTTC
TRBJ1-3	TRBV10-3	TRBD1	NA	CAIQRDRGNTIYF	TGTGCCATCCAGCGGGACAGAGGAAACACCATATATTTT
TRBJ1-2	TRBV14	TRBD1	NA	CASSGKTRGHGYGYTF	TGTGCCAGCAGCGGTAAGACAAGGGGGCATGGCTATGGCTACACCTTC
TRBJ2-7	TRBV5-5	TRBD1	NA	CASSSDRGKQYF	TGTGCCAGCAGCTCGGACAGGGGAAAGCAGTACTTC
TRBJ2-7	TRBV27	NA	NA	CASSPGREYEQYF	TGTGCCAGCAGCCCTGGCAGGGAGTACGAGCAGTACTTC
TRBJ1-5	TRBV7-2	NA	NA	CASSLYPAQPQHF	TGTGCCAGCAGCTTATATCCGGCTCAGCCCCAGCATTTT
TRBJ2-5	TRBV9	NA	NA	CASSVAGRGGQETQYF	TGTGCCAGCAGCGTAGCAGGAAGGGGGGGTCAAGAGACCCAGTACTTC
TRBJ1-1	TRBV9	NA	NA	CASSLHPGKLNTEAFF	TGTGCCAGCAGCCTCCATCCAGGGAAACTGAACACTGAAGCTTTCTTT
TRBJ2-1	TRBV25-1	NA	NA	CASSENYNEQFF	TGTGCCAGCAGTGAGAACTACAATGAGCAGTTCTTC
TRBJ2-5	TRBV6-5	NA	NA	CASSYQGPETQYF	TGTGCCAGCAGTTACCAGGGACCAGAGACCCAGTACTTC
TRBJ1-1	TRBV5-1	TRBD1	NA	CASSLQPGGGGAFF	TGCGCCAGCAGCTTGCAGCCAGGGGGCGGGGGGGCTTTCTTT
TRBJ2-3	TRBV5-1	NA	large	CASSLAGRRGRGTDTQYF	TGCGCCAGCAGCTTGGCCGGTAGGAGGGGTCGAGGCACAGATACGCAGTATTTT
TRBJ2-3	TRBV7-2	TRBD2	once	CASSSRTSGGSTDTQYF	TGTGCCAGCAGCTCCCGGACTAGCGGGGGGAGCACAGATACGCAGTATTTT
TRBJ1-5	TRBV6-6	NA	NA	CASSPPDQPQHF	TGTGCCAGCAGCCCCCCCGATCAGCCCCAGCATTTT
TRBJ2-3	TRBV18	NA	NA	CASSQQGLSTDTQYF	TGTGCCAGCTCACAACAGGGACTATCCACAGATACGCAGTATTTT
TRBJ2-3	TRBV7-6	TRBD2	NA	CASSPASGSWSDTQYF	TGTGCCAGCAGCCCTGCTAGCGGGAGCTGGTCAGATACGCAGTATTTT
TRBJ2-5	TRBV6-5	NA	NA	CASRFQETQYF	TGTGCCAGCAGATTCCAAGAGACCCAGTACTTC
TRBJ1-6	TRBV19	NA	NA	CASSIAVSFSPLHF	TGTGCCAGTAGTATAGCCGTATCCTTTTCACCCCTCCACTTT
TRBJ1-1	TRBV29-1	NA	few	CSVEVGGLNTEAFF	TGCAGCGTTGAGGTAGGGGGGTTGAACACTGAAGCTTTCTTT
TRBJ1-2	TRBV28	NA	NA	CASSSAWGGRGYGYTF	TGTGCCAGCAGTTCAGCCTGGGGGGGCAGGGGCTATGGCTACACCTTC
TRBJ1-3	TRBV29-1	NA	NA	CSVYLPGFPSGNTIYF	TGCAGCGTCTACCTCCCTGGTTTTCCCTCTGGAAACACCATATATTTT
TRBJ1-5	TRBV10-3	NA	few	CAISDRDLSNQPQHF	TGTGCCATCAGTGACAGGGATCTGAGCAATCAGCCCCAGCATTTT
TRBJ1-1	TRBV7-3	NA	NA	CASRAGVGTEAFF	TGTGCCAGCAGGGCAGGGGTTGGGACTGAAGCTTTCTTT
TRBJ2-3	TRBV2	NA	NA	CASSEVSQDRYTQYF	TGTGCCAGCAGTGAAGTCTCTCAGGATCGGTATACGCAGTATTTT
TRBJ2-7	TRBV5-1	TRBD1	NA	CASSLGTGGGYEQYF	TGCGCCAGCAGCTTGGGGACAGGGGGCGGTTACGAGCAGTACTTC
TRBJ2-7	TRBV7-6	NA	NA	CASSLPRGELANYEQYF	TGTGCCAGCAGCTTACCCAGGGGGGAGCTAGCGAACTACGAGCAGTACTTC
TRBJ1-5	TRBV10-3	NA	NA	CAISDNDQPQHF	TGTGCCATCAGTGACAACGATCAGCCCCAGCATTTT
TRBJ1-2	TRBV4-2	NA	NA	CASSHPDGAGFYGYTF	TGTGCCAGCAGCCATCCGGACGGCGCTGGTTTCTATGGCTACACCTTC
TRBJ2-7	TRBV27	TRBD1	NA	CASSGRTGGSYEQYF	TGTGCCAGCAGTGGGCGGACAGGGGGTTCCTACGAGCAGTACTTC
TRBJ2-1	TRBV28	NA	NA	CASSKSGTYNEQFF	TGTGCCAGCAGTAAGAGCGGCACCTACAATGAGCAGTTCTTC
TRBJ1-1	TRBV2	NA	NA	CASSVVGANTEAFF	TGTGCCAGCAGTGTAGTGGGGGCGAACACTGAAGCTTTCTTT
TRBJ1-6	TRBV25-1	TRBD1	NA	CASSERTGSSPLHF	TGTGCCAGCAGTGAACGGACAGGGAGTTCACCCCTCCACTTT
TRBJ2-5	TRBV5-1	NA	NA	CASSLEETQYF	TGCGCCAGCAGTCTGGAGGAGACCCAGTACTTC
TRBJ1-2	TRBV28	NA	NA	CASSSRAETGRDGYTF	TGTGCCAGCAGTTCCAGAGCCGAGACGGGGCGTGATGGCTACACCTTC